Presented here are 20 T cell receptor beta chains from one specimen sequenced in a study of low-dose radiotherapy and immunotherapy resistance in tumors (dated by TCRdb to between 2021 and 2023). First-strand cDNA was synthesized using Superscript III and a set of TRAV- and TRBV-specific primers, so that both TCRalpha and TCRbeta chains were covered. TCRs were amplified for about 22 PCR cycles with Phusion, using a constant-region primer paired with the adapter attached to the V primers. In-frame beta chains were kept once TCRdb had trimmed the public reads at Q25 with fastp and called clones with MiXCR. Rows matching on CDR3 protein sequence are summarized as one entry with the most common DNA and genes. The sample records over 15,000 distinct CDR3 sequences, around three quarters of which are singletons. Approximately 5% of the sample is taken by the ten largest. The receptors here all came from a human donor with advanced metastatic prostate, ovarian, gallbladder or colorectal cancer (not recorded which). This table probably holds off-target reads from a library built for another chain.

The V and J genes are TRBV6-1 and TRBJ2-7; D is uncertain. The CDR3 has 12 residues. With 4 bases removed from V and 6 bases from J, the gap between germline ends came to 10 bases. CDR1 MNHNS and CDR2 SASEGT come from the germline V gene. The CDR3 DNA follows: TGTGCCAGCAGTGTCTTCCCGGGCGAGCAGTACTTC. This codes for CASSVFPGEQYF.

This clonotype was seen a handful of times. The rearrangement uses TRBV12-3 or TRBV12-4 and TRBJ2-3; unclear D gene. The CDR3 is 12 residues long. Trimming took off 8 bases at V and 2 bases at J, with 8 bases between the two ends. The CDR3 DNA reads as TGTGCCAGCGGAAGGTTCACAGATACGCAGTATTTT. This sequence encodes CASGRFTDTQYF.

The rearrangement joins TRBV6-2 or TRBV6-3 to TRBJ2-1, with a tentative D call TRBD2 (6 bases). The germline CDR1 and CDR2 sequences are MNHEY and SVGEGT. The CDR3 sequence is 16 residues long. V lost 6 bases and J lost 7, with 22 bases in between. CDR3 in amino acids: CASRLEGLQKGNEQFF. Here the CDR3 DNA reads TGTGCCAGCAGGCTGGAGGGGTTACAAAAGGGAAATGAGCAGTTCTTC.

This clonotype was recorded a few times. The chain joins TRBV15 to TRBJ1-1; 7 bases agree with TRBD1. The junction had 5 bases not matched to a gene; V was cut back by 3 bases and J by 1 base. This CDR3 spans 15 amino acids. Germline V lookup: CDR1 LNHNV, CDR2 YYDKDF (reference sequence). CDR3 coding DNA: TGTGCCACCAGCAGGAACAGGGGAGGGAACACTGAAGCTTTCTTT. As protein: CATSRNRGGNTEAFF.

This clonotype was counted a few times. The chain carries TRBV6-5 and TRBJ2-3; possibly TRBD1 for D (6 bases). This CDR3 spans 14 amino acids. Germline CDR1 and CDR2: MNHEY and SVGAGI. The ends were cut back, 6 bases at V and 3 bases at J, with 13 bases in the middle. CDR3 sequence (DNA): TGTGCCAGCAGACTCCTCGGACAGACAGATACGCAGTATTTT. Protein sequence: CASRLLGQTDTQYF.

J is TRBJ2-7 and V is TRBV3-1; a weak D match, TRBD2 (5 bases). The length of the CDR3 is 12 residues. From germline, CDR1 is LGHDT and CDR2 YNNKEL (reference sequence). V was clipped by 4 bases and J by 6 bases, with 10 bases between them. CDR3 loop: CASSRISVEQYF. DNA for the CDR3: TGTGCCAGCAGCCGCATTAGCGTCGAGCAGTACTTC.

This clonotype was seen a few times. This CDR3 reads CASRLGQGKNIQYF. The CDR3 DNA is TGTGCCAGCAGGCTGGGGCAGGGAAAAAACATTCAGTACTTC. The rearrangement links TRBV6-5 to TRBJ2-4; maybe TRBD1 (5 bases). Looked up from germline, CDR1 is MNHEY and CDR2 is SVGAGI. The V gene lost 6 bases and the J gene lost 4 bases, with 13 bases spanning the gap. The CDR3 totals 14 residues.

On this clonotype itself: The junction and the germline gene differ at one end; a read error may be behind it. This chain uses TRBV5-1 with TRBJ1-1, with TRBD1 matching 8 bases. The CDR3 sequence is 15 residues long. Germline V gives CDR1 SGHRS, CDR2 YFSETQ. Here the CDR3 reads CASCLDRGVNTEAFF. The CDR3 DNA follows: TGCGCCAGCTGCTTAGACAGGGGCGTCAACACTGAAGCTTTCTTT.

V usage is TRBV2 and J usage is TRBJ2-1, with D perhaps TRBD2 (5 bases). CDR1 SNHLY and CDR2 FYNNEI come from the germline V gene. V shed 8 bases and J shed 0 bases, with 11 bases lying between them. The CDR3 consists of 14 residues. In nucleotides, the CDR3 is TGTGCCAGCCACTCCGCGGGCTCCTACAATGAGCAGTTCTTC. Its protein is CASHSAGSYNEQFF. The variable domain in full, completed from reference TRBV2 and TRBJ2-1, reads EPEVTQTPSHQVTQMGQEVILRCVPISNHLYFYWYRQILGQKVEFLVSFYNNEISEKSEIFDDQFSVERPDGSNFTLKIRSTKLEDSAMYFCASHSAGSYNEQFFGPGTRLTVL.

This chain joins TRBV9 and TRBJ2-5; possible D gene TRBD1, 6 bases. V was pared by 3 bases and J by 4 bases, with 13 bases between. Germline V gene lookup returns CDR1 SGDLS and CDR2 YYNGEE. The CDR3 is made up of 14 amino acids. For the CDR3, the DNA is TGTGCCAGCAGCGATCTGACAGGAGGAGAGACCCAGTACTTC. This gives the protein CASSDLTGGETQYF.

This clonotype turned up a few times. V gene TRBV19 combines with J gene TRBJ2-3; D gene ambiguous. CDR3 length equals 13 residues. The V end was cut by 3 bases, the J end by 4 bases, with 8 bases between. Germline assignment: CDR1 LNHDA and CDR2 SQIVND (reference sequence). CDR3 bases: TGTGCCAGTAGTATTGGGATGTCAGATACGCAGTATTTT. This codes for CASSIGMSDTQYF.

The chain employs TRBV3-1 and TRBJ1-6; no firm D call. The germline V gene has CDR1 LGHDT and CDR2 YNNKEL (reference sequence). Trimming cost V 5 bases and J 9 bases, with 14 bases left between them. This CDR3 spans 14 amino acids. This CDR3 is CASSEVPGPSPLHF. As DNA, the CDR3 is TGTGCCAGCAGCGAGGTGCCAGGACCTTCACCCCTCCACTTT.

Of note for this clonotype: Compared with germline, one end of the junction differs, possibly owing to a read error. J is TRBJ1-3 and V is TRBV19; maybe TRBD1 (6 bases). The length of the CDR3 is 15 residues. Germline V gene data show CDR1 as LNHDA and CDR2 as SQIVND (reference sequence). CDR3 nucleotides: TGTGCCAGTACTATATCCGGGGGCACTGGAAACACCATATATTTT. It yields the protein CASTISGGTGNTIYF.

The chain couples TRBV6-8 to TRBJ1-4; D is uncertain. The germline gives CDR1 MNHGY, CDR2 SAAAGT. V was clipped by 6 bases and J by 0 bases, with 11 bases between them. The CDR3 spans 15 residues. Here the CDR3 reads CASRQSQSTNEKLFF. The CDR3 coding sequence is TGTGCCAGCAGACAGTCGCAATCAACTAATGAAAAACTGTTTTTT.

The gene calls are TRBV6-6 and TRBJ2-3, with D possibly TRBD1 on 5 matching bases. V was pared by 8 bases and J by 4 bases, with 10 bases between. CDR1 is MNHNY and CDR2 is SVGAGI in the germline V gene (reference sequence). This CDR3 is 12 amino acids long. The CDR3 DNA reads as TGTGCCAGCCGTGCAGGGCCAGATACGCAGTATTTT. Its translation is CASRAGPDTQYF.

V gene TRBV28 combines with J gene TRBJ2-7, with 11 bases that match TRBD1. The CDR3 sequence is 13 residues long. Trimming at V came to 6 bases and at J to 6 bases, leaving 4 bases not matched to a gene. CDR1 MDHEN and CDR2 SYDVKM come from the germline V gene. CDR3 nucleotides: TGTGCCAGCAGCCCGGGACAGGGGGTCGAGCAGTACTTC. This sequence encodes CASSPGQGVEQYF.

This chain uses TRBV7-6 with TRBJ2-7; TRBD2 is a possible D gene (6 bases). CDR1 SGHVS and CDR2 FNYEAQ come from the germline V gene. Trimming took 0 bases from V and 2 from J, leaving 14 bases between them. This CDR3 is 16 amino acids long. The CDR3 sequence: CASSLAHGRDPYEQYF. CDR3 coding DNA: TGTGCCAGCAGCTTAGCTCACGGGAGAGATCCCTACGAGCAGTACTTC.

This clonotype showed up just a few times. V and J are TRBV19 and TRBJ2-3; 9 nucleotides match TRBD2. Looked up from germline, CDR1 is LNHDA and CDR2 is SQIVND (reference sequence). V lost 5 bases to trimming and J lost 0 bases; unmatched junction nucleotides: 9. The CDR3 has 17 amino acids. CDR3 in DNA: TGTGCCAGTAGTGGAAGACTAGCGGAGACTAGCACAGATACGCAGTATTTT. It is translated as CASSGRLAETSTDTQYF.

A word on this clonotype: The junction does not match germline at one end; this may be a read error. This chain connects TRBV6-2 or TRBV6-3 to TRBJ2-1, with TRBD2 identical over 8 bases. The CDR3 sequence is 17 residues long. CDR1 is MNHEY and CDR2 is SVGEGT in the germline V gene. Here the CDR3 DNA reads TGTGCCAGCAGCCCCCCCGGATTGCGGGGGGTCAAGGGCTTTCAGGTCTTC. It encodes CASSPPGLRGVKGFQVF.

Only a few counts were recorded for this clonotype. Germline is not matched at one junction end, which may reflect a read error. V gene TRBV12-3 or TRBV12-4 combines with J gene TRBJ1-1, with 7 positions matching TRBD1. This CDR3 is built from 13 residues. CDR3 nucleotide sequence: TGTGTCAGCAGTATGGACAGGTACACTGAAGCTTTCTTT. Protein: CVSSMDRYTEAFF.